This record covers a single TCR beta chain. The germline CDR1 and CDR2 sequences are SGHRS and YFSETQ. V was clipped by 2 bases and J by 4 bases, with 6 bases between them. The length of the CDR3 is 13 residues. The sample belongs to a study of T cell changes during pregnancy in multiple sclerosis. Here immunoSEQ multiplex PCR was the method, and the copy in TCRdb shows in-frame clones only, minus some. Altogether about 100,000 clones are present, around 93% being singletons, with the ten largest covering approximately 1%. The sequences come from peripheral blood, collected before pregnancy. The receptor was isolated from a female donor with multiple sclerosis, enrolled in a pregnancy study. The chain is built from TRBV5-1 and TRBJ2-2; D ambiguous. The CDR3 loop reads CASSFGGTGELFF. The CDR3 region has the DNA TGCGCCAGCAGCTTTGGCGGCACCGGGGAGCTGTTTTTT.